The 14 T cell receptor beta chains below all came from one sample that was sequenced in a study of siplizumab effects on memory and regulatory T cells. TCRdb's copy holds only in-frame clones and misses some; the assay was immunoSEQ multiplex PCR. Here the sample spans tens of thousands of clones, approximately 94% being singletons. Sequencing used CD8+ T cells sorted from blood. The receptors were sampled from a human donor in good health.

The chain recombines TRBV5-6 with TRBJ2-2; D ambiguous. Germline V gene sequence: CDR1 SGHDT, CDR2 YYEEEE. The CDR3 runs to 17 residues. V was shortened by 3 bases and J by 4 bases, with 19 bases between the two germline ends. The DNA of the CDR3 is TGTGCCAGCAGCTCATTATACTATGGTCCCGCCACCGGGGAGCTGTTTTTT. It codes for CASSSLYYGPATGELFF.

The gene calls are TRBV9 and TRBJ1-1; TRBD1 matches 8 bases. V trimming: 0 bases; J trimming: 0 bases; junction bases outside the gene matches: 7. This CDR3 has 17 amino acids. Germline CDR1 reads SGDLS; CDR2 reads YYNGEE. The CDR3 loop is CASSVGQGPPMNTEAFF. Here the CDR3 DNA reads TGTGCCAGCAGCGTAGGACAGGGGCCCCCCATGAACACTGAAGCTTTCTTT.

The CDR3 nucleotides are TGTGCCAGCAGCGACAGCCACACTGAAGCTTTCTTT. Its translation is CASSDSHTEAFF. The V call is TRBV7-9, the J call TRBJ1-1; perhaps TRBD1 as D (5 bases). Germline loops: CDR1 SEHNR, CDR2 FQNEAQ (reference sequence). V was clipped by 5 bases and J by 3 bases, with 7 bases between them. The CDR3 totals 12 residues.

The chain links TRBV27 to TRBJ1-5; 7 bases map to TRBD1. The germline CDR1 and CDR2 sequences are MNHEY and SMNVEV (reference sequence). After removal of 4 bases from V and 0 bases from J, the junction contained 9 bases not matched to a gene. The CDR3 runs 17 residues. The CDR3 reads CASSSTGIQVSNQPQHF. CDR3 DNA: TGTGCCAGCAGTTCGACAGGGATACAAGTTAGCAATCAGCCCCAGCATTTT.

The chain joins TRBV11-3 to TRBJ2-5; D gene uncertain. The CDR3 contains 13 residues. CDR1 is SGHNT, CDR2 YENEEA, per germline. Trimming took off 4 bases at V and 0 bases at J, with 6 bases between the two ends. In DNA, the CDR3 is TGTGCCAGCAGCTCTAGGGACCAAGAGACCCAGTACTTC. Residues: CASSSRDQETQYF.

The chain uses TRBV2 and TRBJ2-5; possibly TRBD1 for D (6 bases). V was clipped by 6 bases and J by 0 bases, with 14 bases between them. Germline lookup yields CDR1 SNHLY and CDR2 FYNNEI. The CDR3 totals 15 residues. The CDR3 nucleotides read TGTGCCAGCAGCAGCAGGGGTGGGTACCAAGAGACCCAGTACTTC. Translating gives CASSSRGGYQETQYF.

The V call is TRBV15, the J call TRBJ2-1; 11 nucleotides align to TRBD2. The V and J ends lost 1 base and 5 bases, in that order; junction bases with no gene match: 7. Germline lookup yields CDR1 LNHNV and CDR2 YYDKDF (reference sequence). This CDR3 spans 17 amino acids. CDR3 DNA: TGTGCCACCAGCAGAGCCTCTCCGGGACTAGCGGACAATGAGCAGTTCTTC. This gives the protein CATSRASPGLADNEQFF.

The chain couples TRBV29-1 to TRBJ2-1; 7 bases fit TRBD2. Trimming at V came to 4 bases and at J to 5 bases, leaving 26 bases not matched to a gene. Germline values: CDR1 SQVTM, CDR2 ANQGSEA. The CDR3 is made up of 20 amino acids. The CDR3 DNA is TGCAGCGTTGGAGGGGCTAGCGGCGGAATGGGTACCACTCGAAACAATGAGCAGTTCTTC. Protein sequence: CSVGGASGGMGTTRNNEQFF.

For the CDR3, the DNA is TGCGCCAGCAGCCAAAGTCAGGGGGGCGGGGAGACCCAGTACTTC. This translates into CASSQSQGGGETQYF. This chain connects TRBV4-1 to TRBJ2-5, with D perhaps TRBD1 (7 bases). Germline values: CDR1 MGHRA, CDR2 YSYEKL. With 2 bases removed from V and 5 bases from J, the gap between germline ends came to 15 bases. This CDR3 comprises 15 residues.

The chain carries TRBV7-9 and TRBJ1-2; TRBD1 agrees at 9 bases. CDR1 and CDR2 from the germline V gene are SEHNR and FQNEAQ (reference sequence). This CDR3 contains 14 residues. Trimming cost V 0 bases and J 8 bases; bases outside gene matches: 4. The CDR3 is CASSLADRGKGYTF. The DNA of the CDR3 is TGTGCCAGCAGCTTAGCGGACAGGGGAAAAGGCTACACCTTC.

The genes are TRBV7-9 and TRBJ2-1, with TRBD2 as a possible D gene (6 bases). The CDR3 is 14 residues long. V lost 5 bases and J 8 bases, leaving 16 bases between the germline ends. Germline loops: CDR1 SEHNR, CDR2 FQNEAQ (reference sequence). CDR3 coding DNA: TGTGCCAGCAGCGATTCGGCGGGATGGGATGAGCAGTTCTTC. This gives the protein CASSDSAGWDEQFF.

The chain carries TRBV5-6 and TRBJ2-4; D gene unclear. The CDR3 spans 13 residues. Germline V gene data show CDR1 as SGHDT and CDR2 as YYEEEE. V shed 2 bases and J shed 7 bases, with 10 bases lying between them. The DNA of the CDR3 is TGTGCCAGCAGCTTATACATAACCAACATTCAGTACTTC. Translation: CASSLYITNIQYF.

This chain uses TRBV13 with TRBJ2-1, with D tentatively TRBD1 or TRBD2 (5 bases each). With 5 bases removed from V and 0 bases from J, the gap between germline ends came to 17 bases. The CDR3 consists of 17 residues. From germline, CDR1 is PRHDT and CDR2 FYEKMQ (reference sequence). As DNA, the CDR3 is TGTGCCAGCAGCGTCGGCCCCGGGGCAGGCTCCTACAATGAGCAGTTCTTC. Protein: CASSVGPGAGSYNEQFF.

The count of this clone is one. The V and J genes are TRBV27 and TRBJ2-3; D uncertain. The CDR3 consists of 14 residues. The V gene lost 3 bases and the J gene lost 0 bases, with 7 bases spanning the gap. CDR1 is MNHEY and CDR2 is SMNVEV in the germline V gene (reference sequence). In nucleotides, the CDR3 is TGTGCCAGCAGTTTGACCCCTAGCACAGATACGCAGTATTTT. This translates into CASSLTPSTDTQYF.